The clone carrying this T cell receptor beta chain was counted a few times. Antigen: not known. This sample's TCRbeta library carried unique molecular identifier barcodes. One entry per CDR3 protein results from TCRdb running MiXCR on the PCR reads. The sample yields 900,000 or so distinct CDR3 sequences, approximately 15% seen once. Germline CDR1 SNHLY, CDR2 FYNNEI. The CDR3 is made up of 11 amino acids. Trimming pared 4 bases from V and 8 bases from J, leaving 9 bases between. The sample belongs to a study of T-cell reconstitution after alpha-beta-depleted transplantation in children. Study-wide results and caveats: Surviving recipient T cells and thymic progenitors underlay high day-60 TCRbeta diversity in some patients. The main origin of T-cell counts and diversity one year after transplant was newly produced T cells. The origin of alpha-beta T cells about two months after transplant was reportedly several hundred expanded graft clones.

Here the sequenced sample was PBMCs, mostly from graft donor cells, taken 360 days after TCRalphabeta/CD19-depleted stem cell transplant. The chain links TRBV2 to TRBJ2-7; D is uncertain. This TCR derives from a male patient between 10 and 17 years old who had a stem cell transplant for acute lymphoblastic leukemia, so the T cells may come from the graft donor. The CDR3 DNA is TGTGCCAGCAGTGCGTTCATCAAGCAGTACTTC. Translation: CASSAFIKQYF. The variable domain in full, completed from reference TRBV2 and TRBJ2-7, reads EPEVTQTPSHQVTQMGQEVILRCVPISNHLYFYWYRQILGQKVEFLVSFYNNEISEKSEIFDDQFSVERPDGSNFTLKIRSTKLEDSAMYFCASSAFIKQYFGPGTRLTVT.